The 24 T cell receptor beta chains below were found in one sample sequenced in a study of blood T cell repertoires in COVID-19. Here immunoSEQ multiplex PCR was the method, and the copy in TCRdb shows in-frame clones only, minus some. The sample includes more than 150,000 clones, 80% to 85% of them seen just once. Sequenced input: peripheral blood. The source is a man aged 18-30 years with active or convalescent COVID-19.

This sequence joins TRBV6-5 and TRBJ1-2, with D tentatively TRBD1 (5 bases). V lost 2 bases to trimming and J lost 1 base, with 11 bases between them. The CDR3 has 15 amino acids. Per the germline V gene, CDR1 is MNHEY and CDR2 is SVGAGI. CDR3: CASSYLWGLNYGYTF. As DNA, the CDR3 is TGTGCCAGCAGTTACCTGTGGGGCCTTAACTATGGCTACACCTTC.

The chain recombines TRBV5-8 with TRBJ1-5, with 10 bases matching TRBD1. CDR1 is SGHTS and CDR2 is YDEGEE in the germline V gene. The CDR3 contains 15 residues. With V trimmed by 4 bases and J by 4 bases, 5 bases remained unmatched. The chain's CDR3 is CASSLRDRGNQPQHF. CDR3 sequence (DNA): TGTGCCAGCAGCCTCCGGGACAGGGGAAATCAGCCCCAGCATTTT. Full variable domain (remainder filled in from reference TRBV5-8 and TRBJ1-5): EAGVTQSPTHLIKTRGQQATLRCSPISGHTSVYWYQQALGLGLQFLLWYDEGEERNRGNFPPRFSGRQFPNYSSELNVNALELEDSALYLCASSLRDRGNQPQHFGDGTRLSIL.

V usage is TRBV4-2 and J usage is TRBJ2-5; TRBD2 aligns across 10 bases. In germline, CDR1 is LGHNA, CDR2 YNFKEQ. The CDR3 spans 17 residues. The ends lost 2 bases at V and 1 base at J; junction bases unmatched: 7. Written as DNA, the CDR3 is TGTGCCAGCAGCCAATCCCCACTAGCGGGGCTCCAAGAGACCCAGTACTTC. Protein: CASSQSPLAGLQETQYF.

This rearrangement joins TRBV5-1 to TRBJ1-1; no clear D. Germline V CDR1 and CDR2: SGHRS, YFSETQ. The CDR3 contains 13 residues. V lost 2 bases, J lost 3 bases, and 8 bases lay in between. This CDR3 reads CASSLYTYTEAFF. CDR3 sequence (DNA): TGCGCCAGCAGCTTATACACGTACACTGAAGCTTTCTTT. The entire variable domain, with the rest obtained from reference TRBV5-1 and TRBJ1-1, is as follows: KAGVTQTPRYLIKTRGQQVTLSCSPISGHRSVSWYQQTPGQGLQFLFEYFSETQRNKGNFPGRFSGRQFSNSRSEMNVSTLELGDSALYLCASSLYTYTEAFFGQGTRLTVV.

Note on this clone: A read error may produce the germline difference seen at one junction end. In DNA form, the CDR3 reads TGTGCCAGCAGTTTAGGGGGGGGGAATAACTATGGCTACACCTTC. The encoded protein is CASSLGGGNNYGYTF. The chain joins TRBV7-8 to TRBJ1-2; D may be TRBD1 (6 bases). Germline V gene data show CDR1 as SGHVS and CDR2 as FQNEAQ. The CDR3 runs 15 residues.

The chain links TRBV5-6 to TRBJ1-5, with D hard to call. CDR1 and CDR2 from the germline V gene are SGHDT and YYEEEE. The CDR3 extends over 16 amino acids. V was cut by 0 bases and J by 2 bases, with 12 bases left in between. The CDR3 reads CASSLGGSLGNQPQHF. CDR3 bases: TGTGCCAGCAGCTTGGGTGGGAGCCTCGGCAATCAGCCCCAGCATTTT.

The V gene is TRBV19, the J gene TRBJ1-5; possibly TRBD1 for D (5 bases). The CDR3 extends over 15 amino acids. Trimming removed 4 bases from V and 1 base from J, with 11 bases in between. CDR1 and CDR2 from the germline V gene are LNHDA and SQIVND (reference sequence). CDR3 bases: TGTGCCAGTAGTACCCGACAGTTGAGCAATCAGCCCCAGCATTTT. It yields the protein CASSTRQLSNQPQHF. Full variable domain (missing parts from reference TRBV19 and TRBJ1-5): DGGITQSPKYLFRKEGQNVTLSCEQNLNHDAMYWYRQDPGQGLRLIYYSQIVNDFQKGDIAEGYSVSREKKESFPLTVTSAQKNPTAFYLCASSTRQLSNQPQHFGDGTRLSIL.

The CDR3 reads CASSSPGLAGGRSYEQYF. CDR3 nucleotide sequence: TGTGCCAGCAGTTCCCCCGGACTAGCGGGAGGCCGATCCTACGAGCAGTACTTC. This chain connects TRBV28 to TRBJ2-7, with TRBD2 matching over 14 bases. The CDR3 is 18 amino acids. The germline gives CDR1 MDHEN, CDR2 SYDVKM. The V and J ends lost 4 bases and 1 base, in that order; junction bases with no gene match: 9.

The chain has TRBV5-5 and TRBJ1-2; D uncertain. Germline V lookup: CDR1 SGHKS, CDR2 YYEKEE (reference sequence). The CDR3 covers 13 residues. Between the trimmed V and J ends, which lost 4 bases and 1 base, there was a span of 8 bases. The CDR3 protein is CASSAGSNYGYTF. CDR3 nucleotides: TGTGCCAGCAGCGCGGGCAGTAACTATGGCTACACCTTC.

CDR3 sequence reads: CASSPGGADGYTF. CDR3 nucleotide sequence: TGTGCCAGCAGCCCCGGAGGCGCCGATGGCTACACCTTC. This chain uses TRBV27 with TRBJ1-2, with D hard to call. V was clipped by 6 bases and J by 6 bases, with 14 bases between them. The germline gives CDR1 MNHEY, CDR2 SMNVEV (reference sequence). The CDR3 totals 13 residues.

DNA for the CDR3: TGTGCCAGCAGTTCAGGGGGCGGTGGCTACACCTTC. Amino acid sequence: CASSSGGGGYTF. The V and J genes are TRBV12-3 or TRBV12-4 and TRBJ1-2; 8 bases match TRBD1. V trimming: 4 bases; J trimming: 7 bases; junction bases outside the gene matches: 2. CDR3 length: 12 amino acids.

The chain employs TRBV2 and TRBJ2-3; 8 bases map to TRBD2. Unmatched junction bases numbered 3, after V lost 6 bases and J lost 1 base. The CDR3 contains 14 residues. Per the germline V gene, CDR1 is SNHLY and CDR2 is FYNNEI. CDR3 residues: CASRRAGGTDTQYF. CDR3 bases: TGTGCCAGCAGGAGAGCGGGGGGCACAGATACGCAGTATTTT.

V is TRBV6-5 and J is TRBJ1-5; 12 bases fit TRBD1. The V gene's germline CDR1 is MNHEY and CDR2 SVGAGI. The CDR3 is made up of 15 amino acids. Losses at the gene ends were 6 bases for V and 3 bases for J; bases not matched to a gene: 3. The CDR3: CASSRDRGLNQPQHF. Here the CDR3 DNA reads TGTGCCAGCAGCCGGGACAGGGGGCTCAATCAGCCCCAGCATTTT.

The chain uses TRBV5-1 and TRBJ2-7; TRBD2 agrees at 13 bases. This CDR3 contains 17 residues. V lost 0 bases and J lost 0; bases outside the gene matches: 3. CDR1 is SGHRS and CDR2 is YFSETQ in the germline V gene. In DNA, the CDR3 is TGCGCCAGCAGCTTGGGACGGACTAGCGGGAGCTCCTACGAGCAGTACTTC. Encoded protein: CASSLGRTSGSSYEQYF.

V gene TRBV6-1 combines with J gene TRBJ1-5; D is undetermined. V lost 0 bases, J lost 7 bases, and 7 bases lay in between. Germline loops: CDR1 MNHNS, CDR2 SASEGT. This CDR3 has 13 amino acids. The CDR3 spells CASSEASVQPQHF. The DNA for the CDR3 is TGTGCCAGCAGTGAAGCCTCAGTGCAGCCCCAGCATTTT.

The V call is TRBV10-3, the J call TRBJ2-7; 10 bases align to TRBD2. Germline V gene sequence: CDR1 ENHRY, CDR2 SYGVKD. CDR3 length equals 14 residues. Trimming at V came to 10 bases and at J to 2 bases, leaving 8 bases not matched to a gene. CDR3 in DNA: TGTGCCAGCCGACTAGCGGGTGGGACCTACGAGCAGTACTTC. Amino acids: CASRLAGGTYEQYF.

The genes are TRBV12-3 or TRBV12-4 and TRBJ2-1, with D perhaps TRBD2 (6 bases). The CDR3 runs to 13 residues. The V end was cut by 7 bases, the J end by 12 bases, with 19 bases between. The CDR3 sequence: CASNRDSGYAQFF. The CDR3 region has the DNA TGTGCCAGCAACCGGGACTCAGGGTACGCGCAGTTCTTC.

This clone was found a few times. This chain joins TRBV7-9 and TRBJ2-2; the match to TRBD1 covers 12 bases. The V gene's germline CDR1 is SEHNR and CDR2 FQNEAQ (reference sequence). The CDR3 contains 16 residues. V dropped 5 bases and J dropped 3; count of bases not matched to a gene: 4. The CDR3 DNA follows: TGTGCCAGCAGCACTGGGACAGGGGGCGACACCGGGGAGCTGTTTTTT. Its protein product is CASSTGTGGDTGELFF.

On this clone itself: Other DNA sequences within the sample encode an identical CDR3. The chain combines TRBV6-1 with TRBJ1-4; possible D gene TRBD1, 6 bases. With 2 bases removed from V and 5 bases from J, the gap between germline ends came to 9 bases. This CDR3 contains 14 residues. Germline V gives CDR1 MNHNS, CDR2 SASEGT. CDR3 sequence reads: CASSETGGNEKLFF. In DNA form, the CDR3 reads TGTGCCAGCAGTGAAACTGGGGGCAATGAAAAACTGTTTTTT.

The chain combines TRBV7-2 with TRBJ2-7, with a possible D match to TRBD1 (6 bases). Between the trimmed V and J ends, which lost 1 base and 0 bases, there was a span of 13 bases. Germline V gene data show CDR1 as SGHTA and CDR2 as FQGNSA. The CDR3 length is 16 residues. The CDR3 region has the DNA TGTGCCAGCAGCTTAGGACAACAGGGAATCTCCTACGAGCAGTACTTC. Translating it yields CASSLGQQGISYEQYF.

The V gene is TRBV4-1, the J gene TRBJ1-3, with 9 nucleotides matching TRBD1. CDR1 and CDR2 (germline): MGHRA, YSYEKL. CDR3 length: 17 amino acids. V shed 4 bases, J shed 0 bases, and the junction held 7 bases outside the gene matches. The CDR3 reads CASSRVTGGNSGNTIYF. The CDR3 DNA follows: TGCGCCAGCAGCCGAGTGACAGGGGGAAACTCTGGAAACACCATATATTTT.

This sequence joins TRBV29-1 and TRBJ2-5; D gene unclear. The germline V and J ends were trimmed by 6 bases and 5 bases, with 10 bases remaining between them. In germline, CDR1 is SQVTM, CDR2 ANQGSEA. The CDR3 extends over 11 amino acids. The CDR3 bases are TGCAGCGTCCAGATTAGCGAGACCCAGTACTTC. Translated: CSVQISETQYF.

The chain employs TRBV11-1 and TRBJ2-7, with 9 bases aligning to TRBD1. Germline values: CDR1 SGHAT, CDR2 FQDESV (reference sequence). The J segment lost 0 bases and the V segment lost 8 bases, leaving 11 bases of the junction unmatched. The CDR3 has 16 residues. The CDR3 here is CASSTIQGQGSYEQYF. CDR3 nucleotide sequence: TGTGCCAGCTCTACCATTCAGGGACAGGGCTCCTACGAGCAGTACTTC.

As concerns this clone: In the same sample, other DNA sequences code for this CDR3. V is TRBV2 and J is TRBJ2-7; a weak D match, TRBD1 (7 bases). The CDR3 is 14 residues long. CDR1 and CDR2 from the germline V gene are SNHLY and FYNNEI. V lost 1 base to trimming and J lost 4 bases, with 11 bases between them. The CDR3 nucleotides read TGTGCCAGCAGTGAAGGCAGGGGGGTTTACGAGCAGTACTTC. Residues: CASSEGRGVYEQYF. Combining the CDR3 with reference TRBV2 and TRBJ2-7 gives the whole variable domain EPEVTQTPSHQVTQMGQEVILRCVPISNHLYFYWYRQILGQKVEFLVSFYNNEISEKSEIFDDQFSVERPDGSNFTLKIRSTKLEDSAMYFCASSEGRGVYEQYFGPGTRLTVT.